The TCR beta chain described here comes from a study of esophageal squamous cell carcinoma under preoperative chemotherapy. MiXCR, run by TCRdb on the PCR reads, gives a single entry per CDR3 protein. The sample lists under 14,000 distinct CDR3 sequences; roughly 59% were seen once. On this clonotype itself: One junction end disagrees with the germline gene, perhaps due to a read error.

As for time point: after preoperative PTX-NDP chemotherapy. The sample was gathered from a patient given preoperative chemotherapy. This receptor was taken from a human donor with esophageal squamous cell carcinoma. The donor label of this sample is uncertain.

CDR3 residues: CASNLAGAYNEQFF. The DNA for the CDR3 is TGTGCCAGCAACTTAGCGGGAGCTTACAATGAGCAGTTCTTC. This sequence joins TRBV7-2 and TRBJ2-1; 9 bases match TRBD2. This CDR3 is built from 14 residues. Germline V gene sequence: CDR1 SGHTA, CDR2 FQGNSA.